This T cell receptor (beta chain) was identified during a study of OX40 agonist ivuxolimab in advanced cancers. Whole-study context: Patients received the agonistic anti-OX40 (CD134) antibody ivuxolimab. Whole-study results and caveats: Expanded peripheral T-cell antigen specificity went undetermined.

The CDR3 has 12 residues. In germline, CDR1 is LNHDA, CDR2 SQIVND (reference sequence). Deletions cut 8 bases from V and 4 bases from J, with 11 bases between. A remark on this clone: The antigen is undetermined.

Generated by immunoSEQ multiplex PCR, the TCRdb table keeps only in-frame clones and is missing some. The sample has roughly 60,000 clones, approximately 90% seen once. The chain is built from TRBV19 and TRBJ1-1; D not resolved. The sequence derives from an adult with an advanced solid tumor such as melanoma, head and neck, liver or kidney cancer. This specimen consisted of CD4+ or CD8+ T cells sorted from blood, obtained in a trial of the OX40 agonist ivuxolimab. CDR3 amino acids: CASQRWGTEAFF. CDR3 DNA sequence: TGTGCCAGTCAACGATGGGGCACTGAAGCTTTCTTT. The variable domain in full, with the rest retrieved from reference TRBV19 and TRBJ1-1, is DGGITQSPKYLFRKEGQNVTLSCEQNLNHDAMYWYRQDPGQGLRLIYYSQIVNDFQKGDIAEGYSVSREKKESFPLTVTSAQKNPTAFYLCASQRWGTEAFFGQGTRLTVV.